Listed below are T cell receptor beta chains from one sample, sequenced in a study of CD8+ T cells in alopecia areata. Here immunoSEQ multiplex PCR was the method, and the copy in TCRdb shows in-frame clones only, minus some. Here the sample spans a few hundred thousand clones, more than 45% being singletons. The sequencing used CD4+ T cells sorted from blood, collected at week 4, from a patient treated with tofacitinib. All receptors derive from a human donor with alopecia areata. CDR3s include the opening cysteine and the closing phenylalanine or tryptophan. A D gene is named only where the DNA matches it firmly. Clone size, where shown, is once, few, many, or a class for clones that have expanded.

V	J	size	D	CDR3	DNA
TRBV30	TRBJ1-1	NA	NA	CAWSVPGWSTEAFF	TGTGCCTGGAGTGTACCCGGTTGGAGCACTGAAGCTTTCTTT
TRBV11-2	TRBJ2-5	many	TRBD2	CASSSHGGETQYF	TGTGCCAGCAGCTCCCACGGGGGGGAGACCCAGTACTTC
TRBV29-1	TRBJ2-1	NA	TRBD2	CSVVRTSGNEQFF	TGCAGCGTTGTACGGACTAGCGGCAATGAGCAGTTCTTC
TRBV5-1	TRBJ2-7	NA	NA	CASRLDGSYEQYF	TGCGCCAGCAGGTTAGACGGCTCCTACGAGCAGTACTTC
TRBV30	TRBJ1-2	NA	NA	CAWGAIYGYTF	TGTGCCTGGGGGGCCATCTATGGCTACACCTTC
TRBV7-2	TRBJ2-3	few	TRBD2	CASSLSSGDTDTQYF	TGTGCCAGCAGCTTGAGTAGCGGGGACACAGATACGCAGTATTTT
TRBV29-1	TRBJ1-2	NA	NA	CSVEVAASGYTF	TGCAGCGTTGAAGTGGCGGCCTCTGGCTACACCTTC
TRBV4-3	TRBJ1-2	NA	TRBD1	CASSQVTMPGGKNYGYTF	TGCGCCAGCAGCCAAGTTACAATGCCAGGGGGAAAAAACTATGGCTACACCTTC
TRBV29-1	TRBJ2-1	medium-sized	TRBD1	CSAKTGPNEQFF	TGCAGCGCCAAGACAGGGCCCAATGAGCAGTTCTTC
TRBV7-2	TRBJ2-5	NA	NA	CASRALGAEETQYF	TGTGCCAGCAGAGCACTTGGGGCAGAAGAGACCCAGTACTTC
TRBV5-1	TRBJ2-1	NA	NA	CASSSSRYNEQFF	TGCGCCAGCAGCTCCTCTCGATACAATGAGCAGTTCTTC
TRBV5-6	TRBJ2-7	NA	NA	CASSLLGRAYEQYF	TGTGCCAGCAGCTTGTTAGGCAGGGCCTACGAGCAGTACTTC
TRBV6-5	TRBJ2-2	few	NA	CASSYLRGQNTGELFF	TGTGCCAGCAGTTACTTGAGGGGACAGAACACCGGGGAGCTGTTTTTT
TRBV30	TRBJ1-5	once	NA	CAWSEAGNYNQPQHF	TGTGCCTGGAGTGAAGCAGGGAACTATAATCAGCCCCAGCATTTT
TRBV27	TRBJ2-3	few	TRBD2	CASSRGMYTDTQYF	TGTGCCAGCTCGCGGGGGATGTACACAGATACGCAGTATTTT
TRBV29-1	TRBJ2-1	NA	TRBD2	CSVNSGTTHNEQFF	TGCAGCGTCAATTCCGGGACTACCCACAATGAGCAGTTCTTC
TRBV5-6	TRBJ1-5	few	NA	CASSLAGIGDNQPQHF	TGTGCCAGCAGCTTGGCAGGGATTGGGGACAATCAGCCCCAGCATTTT
TRBV25-1	TRBJ1-1	NA	NA	CASSETGSATEAFF	TGTGCCAGCAGTGAAACAGGGTCGGCCACTGAAGCTTTCTTT
TRBV30	TRBJ2-7	NA	NA	CAWSPARVAEQYF	TGTGCCTGGAGCCCTGCTAGGGTGGCCGAGCAGTACTTC
TRBV7-2	TRBJ2-3	few	NA	CASSLVGDWTDTQYF	TGTGCCAGCAGCTTAGTTGGGGACTGGACAGATACGCAGTATTTT
TRBV7-2	TRBJ1-3	many	NA	CASSSFTGNTIYF	TGTGCCAGCAGCTCCTTTACTGGAAACACCATATATTTT
TRBV5-1	TRBJ2-1	once	NA	CASSLASGYSGNEQFF	TGCGCCAGCAGCTTGGCCTCCGGGTATTCCGGAAATGAGCAGTTCTTC
TRBV29-1	TRBJ2-7	NA	NA	CSVEELSSYEQYF	TGCAGCGTTGAAGAGTTGAGCTCCTACGAGCAGTACTTC
TRBV29-1	TRBJ2-7	NA	TRBD1	CSVDRGMGYEQYF	TGCAGCGTTGACAGGGGGATGGGCTACGAGCAGTACTTC
TRBV4-3	TRBJ1-1	NA	NA	CASSPGFANTEAFF	TGCGCCAGCAGCCCGGGATTCGCGAACACTGAAGCTTTCTTT
TRBV5-1	TRBJ2-1	once	TRBD1	CASTDRVSFDEQFF	TGCGCCAGCACGGACAGGGTGTCGTTTGATGAGCAGTTCTTC